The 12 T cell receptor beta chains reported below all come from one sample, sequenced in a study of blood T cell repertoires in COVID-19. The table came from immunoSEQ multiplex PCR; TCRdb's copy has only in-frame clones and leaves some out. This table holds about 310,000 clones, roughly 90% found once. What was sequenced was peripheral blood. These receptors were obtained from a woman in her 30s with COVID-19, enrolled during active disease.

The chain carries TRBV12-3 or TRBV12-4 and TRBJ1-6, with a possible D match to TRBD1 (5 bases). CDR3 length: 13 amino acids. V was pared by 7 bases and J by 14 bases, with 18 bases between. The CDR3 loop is CASTQTERGALHF. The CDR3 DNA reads TGTGCCAGCACCCAGACCGAGCGGGGGGCCCTCCACTTT.

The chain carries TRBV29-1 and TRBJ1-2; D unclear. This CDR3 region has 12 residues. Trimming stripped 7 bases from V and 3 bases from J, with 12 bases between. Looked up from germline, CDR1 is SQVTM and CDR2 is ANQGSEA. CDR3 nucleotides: TGCAGCGCAGCGGTACAATACTATGGCTACACCTTC. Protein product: CSAAVQYYGYTF.

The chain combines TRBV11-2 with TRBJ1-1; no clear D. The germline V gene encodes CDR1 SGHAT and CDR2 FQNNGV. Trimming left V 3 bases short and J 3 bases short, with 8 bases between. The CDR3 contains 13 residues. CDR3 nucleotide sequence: TGTGCCAGCAGCTTCCCAGATCACACTGAAGCTTTCTTT. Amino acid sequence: CASSFPDHTEAFF. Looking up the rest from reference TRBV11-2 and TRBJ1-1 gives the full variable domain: EAGVAQSPRYKIIEKRQSVAFWCNPISGHATLYWYQQILGQGPKLLIQFQNNGVVDDSQLPKDRFSAERLKGVDSTLKIQPAKLEDSAVYLCASSFPDHTEAFFGQGTRLTVV.

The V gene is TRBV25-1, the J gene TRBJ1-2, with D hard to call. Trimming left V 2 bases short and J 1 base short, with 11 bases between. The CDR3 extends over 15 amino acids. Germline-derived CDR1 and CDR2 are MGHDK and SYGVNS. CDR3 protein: CASSEPGGLNYGYTF. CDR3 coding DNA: TGTGCCAGCAGTGAACCAGGAGGGCTTAACTATGGCTACACCTTC.

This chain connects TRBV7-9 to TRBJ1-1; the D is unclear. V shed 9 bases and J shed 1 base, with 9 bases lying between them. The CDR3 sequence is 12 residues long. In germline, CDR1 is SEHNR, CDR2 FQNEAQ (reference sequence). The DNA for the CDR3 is TGTGCCAGTTCTAACGGGAACACTGAAGCTTTCTTT. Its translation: CASSNGNTEAFF.

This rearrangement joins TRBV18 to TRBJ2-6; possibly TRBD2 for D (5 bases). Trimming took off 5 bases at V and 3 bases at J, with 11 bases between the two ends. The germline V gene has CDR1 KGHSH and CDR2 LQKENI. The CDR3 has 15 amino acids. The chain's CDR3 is CASSIYGNGANVLTF. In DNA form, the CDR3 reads TGTGCCAGCTCAATATACGGGAATGGGGCCAACGTCCTGACTTTC.

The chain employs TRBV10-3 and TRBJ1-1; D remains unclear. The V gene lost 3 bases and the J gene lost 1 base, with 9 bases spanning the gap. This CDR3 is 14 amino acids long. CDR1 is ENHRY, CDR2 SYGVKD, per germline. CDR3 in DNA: TGTGCCATCAGTGACAGGTTACCGAACACTGAAGCTTTCTTT. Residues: CAISDRLPNTEAFF.

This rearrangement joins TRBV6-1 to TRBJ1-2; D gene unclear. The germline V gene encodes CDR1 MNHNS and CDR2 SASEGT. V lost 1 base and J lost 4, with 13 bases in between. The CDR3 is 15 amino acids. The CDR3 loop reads CASSEGYSSLYGYTF. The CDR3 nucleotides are TGTGCCAGCAGTGAAGGTTACAGCTCCCTCTATGGCTACACCTTC.

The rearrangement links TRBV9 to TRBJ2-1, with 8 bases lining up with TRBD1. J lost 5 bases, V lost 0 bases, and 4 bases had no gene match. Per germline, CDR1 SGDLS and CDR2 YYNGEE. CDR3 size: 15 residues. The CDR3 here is CASSVGGTGNNEQFF. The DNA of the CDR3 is TGTGCCAGCAGCGTAGGGGGGACAGGAAACAATGAGCAGTTCTTC.

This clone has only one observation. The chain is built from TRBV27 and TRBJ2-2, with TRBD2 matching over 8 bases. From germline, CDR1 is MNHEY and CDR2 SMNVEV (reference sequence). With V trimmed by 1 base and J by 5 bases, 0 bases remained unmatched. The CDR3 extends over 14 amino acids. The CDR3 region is CASSLLAGTGELFF. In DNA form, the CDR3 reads TGTGCCAGCAGTTTATTAGCGGGAACCGGGGAGCTGTTTTTT.

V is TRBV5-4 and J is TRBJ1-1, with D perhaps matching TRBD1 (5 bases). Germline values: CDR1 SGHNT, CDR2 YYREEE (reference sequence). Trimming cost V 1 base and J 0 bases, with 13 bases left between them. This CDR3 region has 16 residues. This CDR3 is CASSLPGLMMNTEAFF. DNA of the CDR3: TGTGCCAGCAGCTTGCCGGGACTGATGATGAACACTGAAGCTTTCTTT.

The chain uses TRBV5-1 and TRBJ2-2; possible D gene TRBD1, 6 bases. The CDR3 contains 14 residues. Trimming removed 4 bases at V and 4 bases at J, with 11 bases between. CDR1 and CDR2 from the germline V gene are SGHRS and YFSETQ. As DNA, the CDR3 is TGCGCCAGCAGCGAGTCAGGGGTCACCGGGGAGCTGTTTTTT. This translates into CASSESGVTGELFF.